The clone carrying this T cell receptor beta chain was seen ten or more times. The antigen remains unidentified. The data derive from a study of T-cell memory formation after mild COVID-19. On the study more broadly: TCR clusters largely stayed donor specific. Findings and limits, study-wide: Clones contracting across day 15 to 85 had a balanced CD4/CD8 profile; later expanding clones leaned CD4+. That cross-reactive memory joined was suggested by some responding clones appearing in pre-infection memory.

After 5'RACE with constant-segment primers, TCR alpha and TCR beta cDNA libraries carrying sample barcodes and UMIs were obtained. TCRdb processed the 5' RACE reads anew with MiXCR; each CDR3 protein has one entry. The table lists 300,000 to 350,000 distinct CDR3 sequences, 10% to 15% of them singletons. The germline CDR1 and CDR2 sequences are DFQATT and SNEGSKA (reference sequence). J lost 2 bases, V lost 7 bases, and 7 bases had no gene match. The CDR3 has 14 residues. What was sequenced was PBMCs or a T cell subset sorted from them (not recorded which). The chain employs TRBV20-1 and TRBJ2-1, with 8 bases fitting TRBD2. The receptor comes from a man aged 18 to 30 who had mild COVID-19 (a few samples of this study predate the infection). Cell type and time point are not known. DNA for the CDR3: TGCAGTGTCCTCTACGGGGGGGCCTACAATGAGCAGTTCTTC. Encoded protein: CSVLYGGAYNEQFF.